These T cell receptor beta chains were read from a single sample in a study of blood T cell repertoires in COVID-19. Repertoires were generated with immunoSEQ multiplex PCR, while TCRdb's copy carries only in-frame clones and drops some. Here the sample spans approximately 150,000 clones, 88% being singletons. The sequenced sample was peripheral blood. These receptors originate from a woman aged 45-59 years with acute or convalescent COVID-19. Each CDR3 is given with its conserved first and last residue. The D gene is left open where the match is weak. Clone size is given for some rows only: seen once, a few or many times, or a class if the clone is expanded.

d_call: NA
clone_size: NA
v_call: TRBV24-1
j_call: TRBJ1-2
cdr3_aa: CATRPGLDSGYTF
cdr3_nt: TGTGCCACCCGCCCAGGGTTAGATTCTGGCTACACCTTC

d_call: TRBD1
clone_size: NA
v_call: TRBV3-1/TRBV3-2
j_call: TRBJ1-2
cdr3_aa: CASSPRTGDGYTF
cdr3_nt: TGTGCCAGCAGCCCCCGGACAGGGGATGGCTACACCTTC

d_call: TRBD2
clone_size: NA
v_call: TRBV24-1
j_call: TRBJ2-2
cdr3_aa: CATSDYTSGKVGELFF
cdr3_nt: TGTGCCACCAGTGATTACACTAGCGGGAAGGTCGGGGAGCTGTTTTTT

d_call: NA
clone_size: NA
v_call: TRBV3-1/TRBV3-2
j_call: TRBJ2-3
cdr3_aa: CASSQSFRGDTQYF
cdr3_nt: TGTGCCAGCAGCCAGAGTTTCAGGGGTGATACGCAGTATTTT

d_call: TRBD1
clone_size: few
v_call: TRBV5-4
j_call: TRBJ1-6
cdr3_aa: CASRPNRGRNNSPLHF
cdr3_nt: TGTGCCAGCAGACCTAACAGGGGGCGAAATAATTCACCCCTCCACTTT

d_call: NA
clone_size: NA
v_call: TRBV14
j_call: TRBJ2-2
cdr3_aa: CASSLSGQANTGELFF
cdr3_nt: TGTGCCAGCAGCCTTAGCGGCCAAGCGAACACCGGGGAGCTGTTTTTT

d_call: NA
clone_size: NA
v_call: TRBV29-1
j_call: TRBJ1-2
cdr3_aa: CSVEAGSYGYTF
cdr3_nt: TGCAGCGTTGAAGCGGGGAGTTATGGCTACACCTTC

d_call: NA
clone_size: once
v_call: TRBV9
j_call: TRBJ1-3
cdr3_aa: CASSSGTSGNTIYF
cdr3_nt: TGTGCCAGCAGCTCCGGGACATCTGGAAACACCATATATTTT

d_call: TRBD1
clone_size: NA
v_call: TRBV2
j_call: TRBJ1-2
cdr3_aa: CASTGTGGLGYTF
cdr3_nt: TGTGCCAGTACCGGGACAGGGGGTTTGGGCTACACCTTC

d_call: TRBD2
clone_size: NA
v_call: TRBV5-1
j_call: TRBJ2-5
cdr3_aa: CASSLISGGIQETQYF
cdr3_nt: TGCGCCAGCAGCTTGATTAGCGGGGGGATACAAGAGACCCAGTACTTC

d_call: NA
clone_size: NA
v_call: TRBV7-2
j_call: TRBJ2-5
cdr3_aa: CASSLAATRETQYF
cdr3_nt: TGTGCCAGCAGCTTAGCCGCGACAAGAGAGACCCAGTACTTC

d_call: TRBD1
clone_size: NA
v_call: TRBV29-1
j_call: TRBJ1-5
cdr3_aa: CSVSGGQGRQPQHF
cdr3_nt: TGCAGCGTTTCGGGCGGACAGGGCCGTCAGCCCCAGCATTTT

d_call: NA
clone_size: once
v_call: TRBV3-1/TRBV3-2
j_call: TRBJ2-1
cdr3_aa: CASSQGRVSYNEQFF
cdr3_nt: TGTGCCAGCAGCCAAGGGAGGGTCTCCTACAATGAGCAGTTCTTC

d_call: TRBD2
clone_size: once
v_call: TRBV30
j_call: TRBJ2-3
cdr3_aa: CAWAGGGDTQYF
cdr3_nt: TGTGCCTGGGCCGGGGGGGGAGATACGCAGTATTTT

d_call: TRBD2
clone_size: NA
v_call: TRBV5-4
j_call: TRBJ2-1
cdr3_aa: CASSLTLLAGYNEQFF
cdr3_nt: TGTGCCAGCAGCTTGACCCTACTAGCGGGGTACAATGAGCAGTTCTTC

d_call: NA
clone_size: NA
v_call: TRBV18
j_call: TRBJ1-4
cdr3_aa: CASSPPSPRGEKLFF
cdr3_nt: TGTGCCAGCTCACCACCGAGCCCCCGGGGGGAAAAACTGTTTTTT

d_call: NA
clone_size: NA
v_call: TRBV5-1
j_call: TRBJ1-6
cdr3_aa: CASSLVENSPLHF
cdr3_nt: TGCGCCAGCAGCTTGGTGGAGAATTCACCCCTCCACTTT

d_call: NA
clone_size: NA
v_call: TRBV7-3
j_call: TRBJ2-1
cdr3_aa: CASSRVSRGMSNEQFF
cdr3_nt: TGTGCCAGCAGTCGGGTGAGCAGGGGAATGTCGAATGAGCAGTTCTTC

d_call: TRBD2
clone_size: NA
v_call: TRBV10-3
j_call: TRBJ2-2
cdr3_aa: CAIRSRGDTGELFF
cdr3_nt: TGTGCCATCAGGTCTCGGGGGGACACCGGGGAGCTGTTTTTT

d_call: TRBD1
clone_size: once
v_call: TRBV27
j_call: TRBJ1-4
cdr3_aa: CASSSGQNHEKLFF
cdr3_nt: TGTGCCAGCAGTTCGGGACAGAACCATGAAAAACTGTTTTTT

d_call: TRBD1
clone_size: NA
v_call: TRBV28
j_call: TRBJ1-1
cdr3_aa: CASSPSDRGRGTEAFF
cdr3_nt: TGTGCCAGCAGTCCCTCAGACAGGGGGCGAGGCACTGAAGCTTTCTTT

d_call: NA
clone_size: NA
v_call: TRBV11-3
j_call: TRBJ1-1
cdr3_aa: CASSLQGDTEAFF
cdr3_nt: TGTGCCAGCAGCTTACAAGGGGACACTGAAGCTTTCTTT

d_call: NA
clone_size: NA
v_call: TRBV7-2
j_call: TRBJ1-1
cdr3_aa: CASGRQQNTEAFF
cdr3_nt: TGTGCCAGCGGCCGACAACAGAACACTGAAGCTTTCTTT

d_call: NA
clone_size: NA
v_call: TRBV6-5
j_call: TRBJ1-2
cdr3_aa: CATQRENYGYTF
cdr3_nt: TGTGCCACCCAGCGCGAAAACTATGGCTACACCTTC

d_call: NA
clone_size: NA
v_call: TRBV5-1
j_call: TRBJ2-7
cdr3_aa: CASSLLDLASSSYEQYF
cdr3_nt: TGCGCCAGCAGCTTGCTGGACTTGGCTAGCAGCTCCTACGAGCAGTACTTC

d_call: TRBD2
clone_size: NA
v_call: TRBV4-1
j_call: TRBJ2-1
cdr3_aa: CASSQWASGNNEQFF
cdr3_nt: TGCGCCAGCAGCCAATGGGCTAGCGGGAACAATGAGCAGTTCTTC

d_call: NA
clone_size: NA
v_call: TRBV4-2
j_call: TRBJ2-3
cdr3_aa: CASSQVPPAGDTQYF
cdr3_nt: TGTGCCAGCAGCCAAGTCCCGCCGGCGGGAGATACGCAGTATTTT

d_call: NA
clone_size: NA
v_call: TRBV19
j_call: TRBJ1-1
cdr3_aa: CASSIYRYTEAFF
cdr3_nt: TGTGCCAGTAGTATTTACAGGTACACTGAAGCTTTCTTT

d_call: NA
clone_size: NA
v_call: TRBV27
j_call: TRBJ2-1
cdr3_aa: CASRARDFSNEQFF
cdr3_nt: TGTGCCAGCCGAGCCCGGGACTTTAGCAATGAGCAGTTCTTC

d_call: TRBD1
clone_size: NA
v_call: TRBV3-1/TRBV3-2
j_call: TRBJ1-2
cdr3_aa: CASSQDDRGYGYTF
cdr3_nt: TGTGCCAGCAGCCAAGATGACAGGGGTTATGGCTACACCTTC

d_call: NA
clone_size: NA
v_call: TRBV19
j_call: TRBJ2-2
cdr3_aa: CASSTYSTGELFF
cdr3_nt: TGTGCCAGTAGCACCTACAGCACCGGGGAGCTGTTTTTT

d_call: NA
clone_size: NA
v_call: TRBV5-6
j_call: TRBJ2-7
cdr3_aa: CASSQGQSSYEQYF
cdr3_nt: TGTGCCAGCAGCCAGGGCCAGAGCTCCTACGAGCAGTACTTC

d_call: TRBD1
clone_size: NA
v_call: TRBV28
j_call: TRBJ2-7
cdr3_aa: CASRTGTGSYEQYF
cdr3_nt: TGTGCCAGCAGGACCGGGACAGGTAGCTACGAGCAGTACTTC

d_call: NA
clone_size: NA
v_call: TRBV10-2
j_call: TRBJ1-4
cdr3_aa: CASRVRSGGGTGNEKLFF
cdr3_nt: TGCGCCAGCAGGGTGAGGTCCGGCGGGGGCACGGGTAATGAAAAACTGTTTTTT

d_call: TRBD1
clone_size: NA
v_call: TRBV5-1
j_call: TRBJ1-3
cdr3_aa: CASSLDGTGRNTIYF
cdr3_nt: TGCGCCAGCAGCTTGGACGGGACAGGTAGAAACACCATATATTTT

d_call: NA
clone_size: NA
v_call: TRBV21-1
j_call: TRBJ1-4
cdr3_aa: CASSSQDRRNEKLFF
cdr3_nt: TGTGCCAGCAGCTCTCAGGACAGGCGCAATGAAAAACTGTTTTTT

d_call: TRBD2
clone_size: NA
v_call: TRBV4-1
j_call: TRBJ2-2
cdr3_aa: CASRPGLAGTGELFF
cdr3_nt: TGCGCCAGCAGACCGGGACTAGCGGGAACCGGGGAGCTGTTTTTT

d_call: TRBD1
clone_size: NA
v_call: TRBV10-1
j_call: TRBJ2-2
cdr3_aa: CASSGVRQGAGGGELFF
cdr3_nt: TGCGCCAGCAGTGGAGTACGACAGGGGGCCGGCGGCGGGGAGCTGTTTTTT

d_call: NA
clone_size: NA
v_call: TRBV10-3
j_call: TRBJ2-7
cdr3_aa: CAISGKDGSSYEQYF
cdr3_nt: TGTGCCATCAGCGGAAAGGACGGGAGCTCCTACGAGCAGTACTTC

d_call: NA
clone_size: NA
v_call: TRBV5-1
j_call: TRBJ2-7
cdr3_aa: CASREGSYEQYF
cdr3_nt: TGCGCCAGCAGGGAGGGTTCCTACGAGCAGTACTTC

d_call: TRBD1
clone_size: NA
v_call: TRBV9
j_call: TRBJ2-7
cdr3_aa: CASSVEGGPTEQYF
cdr3_nt: TGTGCCAGCAGCGTAGAAGGGGGCCCTACGGAGCAGTACTTC

d_call: NA
clone_size: NA
v_call: TRBV2
j_call: TRBJ1-4
cdr3_aa: CASSSAGATNEKLFF
cdr3_nt: TGTGCCAGCAGCAGTGCGGGGGCAACTAATGAAAAACTGTTTTTT

d_call: TRBD1
clone_size: NA
v_call: TRBV5-4
j_call: TRBJ2-7
cdr3_aa: CASSPGTGVSEQYF
cdr3_nt: TGTGCCAGCAGCCCCGGGACAGGGGTGTCCGAGCAGTACTTC

d_call: NA
clone_size: NA
v_call: TRBV2
j_call: TRBJ1-6
cdr3_aa: CASSPAAGISPLHF
cdr3_nt: TGTGCCAGCAGCCCCGCCGCCGGGATTTCACCCCTCCACTTT

d_call: NA
clone_size: NA
v_call: TRBV15
j_call: TRBJ1-5
cdr3_aa: CATSRDWTENSNQPQHF
cdr3_nt: TGTGCCACCAGCAGAGATTGGACAGAAAATAGCAATCAGCCCCAGCATTTT

d_call: TRBD1
clone_size: NA
v_call: TRBV14
j_call: TRBJ2-7
cdr3_aa: CASSQDFGTALGEQYF
cdr3_nt: TGTGCCAGCAGCCAAGACTTTGGGACAGCCCTTGGGGAGCAGTACTTC

d_call: NA
clone_size: NA
v_call: TRBV19
j_call: TRBJ1-5
cdr3_aa: CASSIGSNVHQPQHF
cdr3_nt: TGTGCCAGTAGTATAGGGAGCAACGTCCATCAGCCCCAGCATTTT

d_call: TRBD2
clone_size: NA
v_call: TRBV19
j_call: TRBJ2-3
cdr3_aa: CASSILAGGPPDTQYF
cdr3_nt: TGTGCCAGTAGTATCCTAGCGGGAGGGCCCCCAGATACGCAGTATTTT

d_call: TRBD2
clone_size: NA
v_call: TRBV5-4
j_call: TRBJ2-1
cdr3_aa: CASSLGGTSGNNEQFF
cdr3_nt: TGTGCCAGCAGCTTGGGTGGGACTAGCGGGAACAATGAGCAGTTCTTC

d_call: NA
clone_size: NA
v_call: TRBV7-2
j_call: TRBJ2-5
cdr3_aa: CASSLIGGQETQYF
cdr3_nt: TGTGCCAGCAGCTTAATCGGGGGTCAAGAGACCCAGTACTTC

d_call: NA
clone_size: NA
v_call: TRBV14
j_call: TRBJ1-1
cdr3_aa: CASSSFRVNTEAFF
cdr3_nt: TGTGCCAGCAGCTCTTTCAGGGTGAACACTGAAGCTTTCTTT

d_call: TRBD2
clone_size: NA
v_call: TRBV18
j_call: TRBJ2-1
cdr3_aa: CASSPGTSGYEQFF
cdr3_nt: TGTGCCAGCTCACCCGGGACTAGCGGATATGAGCAGTTCTTC

d_call: TRBD2
clone_size: NA
v_call: TRBV5-1
j_call: TRBJ2-7
cdr3_aa: CASSLELAGLNEQYF
cdr3_nt: TGCGCCAGCAGCTTGGAACTAGCGGGACTAAACGAGCAGTACTTC

d_call: NA
clone_size: NA
v_call: TRBV2
j_call: TRBJ1-3
cdr3_aa: CASNEAFSGNTIYF
cdr3_nt: TGTGCCAGCAACGAGGCGTTCTCTGGAAACACCATATATTTT

d_call: NA
clone_size: NA
v_call: TRBV7-3
j_call: TRBJ1-2
cdr3_aa: CASSLTSSTNYGYTF
cdr3_nt: TGTGCCAGCAGCTTAACGTCTAGCACTAACTATGGCTACACCTTC

d_call: NA
clone_size: NA
v_call: TRBV7-8
j_call: TRBJ1-1
cdr3_aa: CASVQPGSQNTEAFF
cdr3_nt: TGTGCCAGCGTTCAACCAGGGTCTCAGAACACTGAAGCTTTCTTT